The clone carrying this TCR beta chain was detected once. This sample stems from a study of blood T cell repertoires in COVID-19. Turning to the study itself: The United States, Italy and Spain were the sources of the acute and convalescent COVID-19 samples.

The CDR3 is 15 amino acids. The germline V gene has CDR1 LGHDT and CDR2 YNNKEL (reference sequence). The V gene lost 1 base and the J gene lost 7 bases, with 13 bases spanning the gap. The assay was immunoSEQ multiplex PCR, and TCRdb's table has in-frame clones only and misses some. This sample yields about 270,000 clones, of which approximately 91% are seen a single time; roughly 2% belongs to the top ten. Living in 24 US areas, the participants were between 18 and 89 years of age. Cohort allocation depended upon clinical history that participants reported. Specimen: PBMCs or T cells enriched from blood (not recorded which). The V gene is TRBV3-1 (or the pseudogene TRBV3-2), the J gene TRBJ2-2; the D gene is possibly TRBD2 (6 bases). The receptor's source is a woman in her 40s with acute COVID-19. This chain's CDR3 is CASSQVPGRGGELFF. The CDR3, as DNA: TGTGCCAGCAGCCAAGTGCCGGGGCGGGGCGGGGAGCTGTTTTTT.